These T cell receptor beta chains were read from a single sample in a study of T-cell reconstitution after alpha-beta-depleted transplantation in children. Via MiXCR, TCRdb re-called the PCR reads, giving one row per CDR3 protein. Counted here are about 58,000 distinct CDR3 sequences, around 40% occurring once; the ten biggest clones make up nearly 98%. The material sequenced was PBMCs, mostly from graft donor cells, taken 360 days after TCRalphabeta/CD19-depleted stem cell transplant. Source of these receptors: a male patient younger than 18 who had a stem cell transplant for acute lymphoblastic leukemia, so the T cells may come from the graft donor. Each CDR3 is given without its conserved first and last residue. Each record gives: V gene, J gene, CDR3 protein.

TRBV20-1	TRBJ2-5	SATPQTKETQY
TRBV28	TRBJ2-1	ASRSIRDNEQF
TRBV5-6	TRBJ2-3	ASRRAGGPDTQY
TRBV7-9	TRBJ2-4	ASSFTSGRAKNIQY
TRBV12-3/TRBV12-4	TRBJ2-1	ASSFTNEQF
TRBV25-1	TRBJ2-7	ASSEYTSYEQY
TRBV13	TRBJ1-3	ASSPFLSLSGNTIY
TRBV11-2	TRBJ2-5	ASSSPPRDLKQETQY
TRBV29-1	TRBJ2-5	SVERGRGETQY
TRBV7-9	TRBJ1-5	ASRRYRGHPYQPQH
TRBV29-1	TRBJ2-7	SVGDTNSYEQY
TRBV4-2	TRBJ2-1	ASSQDQQWSYNEQF
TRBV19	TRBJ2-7	ASSIDHWVYEQY
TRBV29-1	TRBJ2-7	SVEFPGASYEQY
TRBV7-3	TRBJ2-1	ASSPNEQF
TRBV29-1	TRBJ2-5	SVALTGLRVGETQY
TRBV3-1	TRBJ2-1	ASSQIRGSSYNEQF
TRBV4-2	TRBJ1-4	ASSQDGYGETALWEKLF
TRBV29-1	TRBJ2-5	SVDRRGTVQETQY
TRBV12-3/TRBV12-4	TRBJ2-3	ASSLVQAGAGTDTQY
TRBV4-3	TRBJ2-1	ASSQGGTRTEAYNEQF
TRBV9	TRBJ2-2	ASSPYTGELF
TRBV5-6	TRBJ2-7	ASTRQDLTYEQY
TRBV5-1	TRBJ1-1	ASSYSVNTEAF
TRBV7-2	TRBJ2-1	ASSLTNRDWGDNEQF
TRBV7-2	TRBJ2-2	ASSSRGPNTGELF
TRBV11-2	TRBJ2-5	ASRLGAEETQY
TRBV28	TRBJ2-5	ASTGGDRGSQY
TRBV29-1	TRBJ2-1	SGHGTGFIEQF
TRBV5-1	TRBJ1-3	ASATGDSGNTIY
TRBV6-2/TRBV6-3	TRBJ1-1	ASSYGVKLEAF
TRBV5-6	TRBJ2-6	ASSSGLPQSGANVLT
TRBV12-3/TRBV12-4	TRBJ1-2	ASSLGGNYGYT
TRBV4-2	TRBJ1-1	ASSQDGDGEAF
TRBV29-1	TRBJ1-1	SVEEGLWEGLNTEAF
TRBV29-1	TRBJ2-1	SVHRTGDNEQF
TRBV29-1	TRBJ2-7	SVGGARYEQY
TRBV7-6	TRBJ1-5	ASSLDAGGGQPQH